The 29 T cell receptor beta chains below were found in one sample sequenced in a study of T cells in Graves' hyperthyroidism and ophthalmopathy. RNA transcripts provided the source from which TCR beta CDR3 regions were amplified. TCR CDR3 underwent first-round RT-PCR with the HTBI primer set. In TCRdb, the multiplex PCR reads were re-called with MiXCR into one record per CDR3 protein. The sample yields about 270,000 distinct CDR3 sequences, about 15% seen once. The sample taken for sequencing was blood. The source is a woman in her 50s with Graves' hyperthyroidism that later progressed to Graves' ophthalmopathy.

This clonotype was recorded many times. The chain links TRBV7-8 to TRBJ1-1, with D perhaps TRBD1 (6 bases). V dropped 6 bases and J dropped 1 base, with 9 bases sitting between them. The CDR3 has 13 amino acids. CDR1 and CDR2 from the germline V gene are SGHVS and FQNEAQ. The CDR3 protein is CASRRTENTEAFF. CDR3 DNA sequence: TGTGCCAGCAGGCGGACAGAGAACACTGAAGCTTTCTTT.

This clonotype was seen repeatedly, ten times or more. The gene calls are TRBV12-3 or TRBV12-4 and TRBJ2-1, with D perhaps being TRBD1 or TRBD2 (5 bases each). V dropped 3 bases and J dropped 9 bases, with 15 bases sitting between them. CDR3 length: 14 residues. The CDR3 sequence is CASSLDTIAFEQFF. The CDR3 DNA follows: TGTGCCAGCAGTTTGGACACAATAGCGTTTGAGCAGTTCTTC.

The genes are TRBV7-2 and TRBJ2-2; unclear D gene. The germline V and J ends were trimmed by 1 base and 4 bases, with 7 bases remaining between them. CDR1 is SGHTA and CDR2 is FQGNSA in the germline V gene. This CDR3 contains 14 residues. CDR3 DNA sequence: TGTGCCAGCAGCTTAGTGGGCTTCACCGGGGAGCTGTTTTTT. Translated: CASSLVGFTGELFF.

This clonotype was detected many times. This rearrangement joins TRBV20-1 to TRBJ2-4, with TRBD2 identical over 10 bases. Trimming removed 3 bases from V and 3 bases from J; junction bases left unmatched: 14. The germline V gene has CDR1 DFQATT and CDR2 SNEGSKA (reference sequence). This CDR3 region has 18 residues. The DNA of the CDR3 is TGCAGTGCTAGCTCGGGGAGTCAAGCGGGAGGGTTCAAAAACATTCAGTACTTC. Translation gives CSASSGSQAGGFKNIQYF.

This chain uses TRBV28 with TRBJ2-4, with TRBD2 identical over 11 bases. The CDR3 spans 18 residues. Germline trimming cut 6 bases from V and 7 bases from J; bases unmatched to any gene: 17. Germline-derived CDR1 and CDR2 are MDHEN and SYDVKM. The CDR3: CASSLAGGTGTGSNIQYF. The CDR3 DNA is TGTGCCAGCAGCCTAGCGGGAGGCACCGGGACAGGGAGCAACATTCAGTACTTC.

The V gene is TRBV20-1, the J gene TRBJ2-7; 10 bases match TRBD2. The CDR3 spans 15 residues. J lost 3 bases, V lost 2 bases, and 7 bases had no gene match. Per germline, CDR1 DFQATT and CDR2 SNEGSKA (reference sequence). CDR3 protein: CSARMASGSGYEQYF. In nucleotides, the CDR3 is TGCAGTGCTAGAATGGCTAGCGGGAGTGGCTACGAGCAGTACTTC.

The V call is TRBV30, the J call TRBJ2-3, with a tentative D call TRBD2 (6 bases). The CDR3 covers 15 residues. V dropped 2 bases and J dropped 2 bases, with 14 bases sitting between them. Germline values: CDR1 GTSNPN, CDR2 SVGIG (reference sequence). CDR3 coding DNA: TGTGCCTGGAGTCCATCGACTAGAGTCACAGATACGCAGTATTTT. Encoded protein: CAWSPSTRVTDTQYF.

In its sample, this clonotype was seen many times. The V and J genes are TRBV20-1 and TRBJ2-1; D assignment may be TRBD1 or TRBD2 (5 bases each). V was cut by 6 bases and J by 0 bases, with 12 bases left in between. Germline CDR1 is DFQATT and CDR2 is SNEGSKA (reference sequence). This CDR3 spans 14 amino acids. The CDR3 loop reads CSAGDLSSYNEQFF. CDR3 coding DNA: TGCAGTGCAGGGGACCTCAGCTCCTACAATGAGCAGTTCTTC.

This clonotype has a count of ten or more. This rearrangement joins TRBV6-2 or TRBV6-3 to TRBJ1-3; no definite D call. Germline CDR1 reads MNHEY; CDR2 reads SVGEGT. CDR3 size: 15 residues. V was shortened by 2 bases and J by 3 bases, with 11 bases between the two germline ends. The CDR3 DNA reads TGTGCCAGCAGTTACCCGTGGGAGAGTGGAAACACCATATATTTT. It translates to CASSYPWESGNTIYF.

This clonotype was counted ten times or more. V gene TRBV20-1 combines with J gene TRBJ2-1; D is ambiguous. CDR1 and CDR2 (germline): DFQATT, SNEGSKA (reference sequence). V was trimmed by 1 base and J by 5 bases, leaving 9 bases between them. The CDR3 consists of 13 residues. Here the CDR3 reads CSARGVIHNEQFF. CDR3 coding DNA: TGCAGTGCTAGAGGAGTCATTCACAATGAGCAGTTCTTC.

The genes are TRBV11-2 and TRBJ2-1; D is tentatively TRBD1 or TRBD2 (6 bases each). The CDR3 extends over 14 amino acids. The V end was cut by 11 bases, the J end by 8 bases, with 22 bases between. Germline V CDR1 and CDR2: SGHAT, FQNNGV. The CDR3 sequence: CAWSDFSGGDEQFF. The CDR3 coding sequence is TGTGCCTGGAGCGATTTTTCCGGGGGCGATGAGCAGTTCTTC.

This clonotype has ten or more counts. V and J are TRBV3-1 and TRBJ2-2; D perhaps matches TRBD2 (6 bases). V was shortened by 4 bases and J by 6 bases, with 6 bases between the two germline ends. The CDR3 runs 12 residues. In germline, CDR1 is LGHDT, CDR2 YNNKEL (reference sequence). The CDR3 coding sequence is TGTGCCAGCAGCCGACTAGCCGGGGAGCTGTTTTTT. Protein product: CASSRLAGELFF.

The chain links TRBV10-3 to TRBJ2-7; 7 positions match TRBD2. The CDR3 totals 13 residues. V trimming: 7 bases; J trimming: 1 base; junction bases outside the gene matches: 4. CDR1 ENHRY and CDR2 SYGVKD come from the germline V gene. As DNA, the CDR3 is TGTGCCATCATGGGGGAGGGGTCCTACGAGCAGTACTTC. Protein product: CAIMGEGSYEQYF.

This clonotype was detected many times. The rearrangement joins TRBV3-1 to TRBJ2-1, with 14 bases that match TRBD2. The CDR3 is 17 amino acids. V shed 4 bases, J shed 0 bases, and the junction held 2 bases outside the gene matches. Per the germline V gene, CDR1 is LGHDT and CDR2 is YNNKEL (reference sequence). The CDR3 region has the DNA TGTGCCAGCAGCCGACTAGCGGGAGGGGGCTCCTACAATGAGCAGTTCTTC. It translates to CASSRLAGGGSYNEQFF.

This clonotype showed up just a few times. With a much larger clone just one base away, this may be a read error. V and J are TRBV20-1 and TRBJ1-1, with TRBD1 as a possible D gene (5 bases). The germline V gene has CDR1 DFQATT and CDR2 SNEGSKA (reference sequence). The CDR3 runs 13 residues. V was clipped by 6 bases and J by 3 bases, with 14 bases between them. In DNA, the CDR3 is TGCAGTGCCGTACGGGGGAGTTACACTGAAGCTTTCTTT. Its translation: CSAVRGSYTEAFF.

This clonotype was seen many times. The chain carries TRBV5-1 and TRBJ2-7; 8 positions match TRBD2. Germline trimming cut 2 bases from V and 2 bases from J; bases unmatched to any gene: 3. The CDR3 extends over 14 amino acids. Germline lookup yields CDR1 SGHRS and CDR2 YFSETQ. The CDR3 region is CASSFTSGTYEQYF. Written as DNA, the CDR3 is TGCGCCAGCAGCTTCACTAGCGGAACCTACGAGCAGTACTTC.

This clonotype was recorded many times. CDR3 residues: CASSQTPPVETQYF. The CDR3 DNA reads as TGTGCCAGCAGTCAGACTCCTCCCGTGGAGACCCAGTACTTC. This sequence joins TRBV27 and TRBJ2-5; D is ambiguous. The CDR3 is 14 residues long. V lost 5 bases, J lost 5 bases, and 15 bases lay in between. The germline V gene has CDR1 MNHEY and CDR2 SMNVEV (reference sequence).

There are many counts of this clonotype. V usage is TRBV15 and J usage is TRBJ2-1; 8 positions agree with TRBD2. With V trimmed by 8 bases and J by 5 bases, 5 bases remained unmatched. Germline values: CDR1 LNHNV, CDR2 YYDKDF (reference sequence). The CDR3 is made up of 13 amino acids. CDR3 in DNA: TGTGCCACCGCTCTAGCGGGCGACAATGAGCAGTTCTTC. Translation gives CATALAGDNEQFF.

This clonotype has a handful of counts. J is TRBJ1-2 and V is TRBV3-1; D remains unclear. Trimming shortened V by 0 bases and J by 0 bases, and 8 bases separated the two germline ends. There are 15 residues in the CDR3. Germline CDR1 is LGHDT and CDR2 is YNNKEL (reference sequence). Here the CDR3 reads CASSQDLRTNYGYTF. The CDR3 DNA reads TGTGCCAGCAGCCAAGATCTGAGAACTAACTATGGCTACACCTTC.

In this sample, this clonotype turned up a few times. V gene TRBV28 combines with J gene TRBJ2-5; 8 bases align to TRBD1. Germline CDR1 MDHEN, CDR2 SYDVKM. The CDR3 consists of 15 residues. The ends lost 5 bases at V and 5 bases at J; junction bases unmatched: 10. CDR3 DNA sequence: TGTGCCAGCAGTATTCGACAGGGGCTGGGGGAGACCCAGTACTTC. Amino acid sequence: CASSIRQGLGETQYF.

This clonotype was seen ten or more times. This chain connects TRBV2 to TRBJ2-4; D gene ambiguous. The V gene lost 8 bases and the J gene lost 0 bases, with 8 bases spanning the gap. This CDR3 comprises 13 residues. In germline, CDR1 is SNHLY, CDR2 FYNNEI. This chain's CDR3 is CASDEPAKNIQYF. The CDR3 DNA follows: TGTGCCAGCGACGAGCCAGCCAAAAACATTCAGTACTTC.

At least ten counts were recorded for this clonotype. The chain carries TRBV28 and TRBJ2-1; TRBD2 is a possible D gene (6 bases). The V end was cut by 5 bases, the J end by 8 bases, with 13 bases between. Germline assignment: CDR1 MDHEN and CDR2 SYDVKM. The CDR3 loop spans 13 amino acids. The DNA for the CDR3 is TGTGCCAGCAGTACTCGACTAGTCTATGAGCAGTTCTTC. It encodes CASSTRLVYEQFF.

This clonotype was observed at least ten times. This chain joins TRBV30 and TRBJ2-7; D gene ambiguous. The length of the CDR3 is 13 residues. The germline V gene encodes CDR1 GTSNPN and CDR2 SVGIG (reference sequence). Trimming cost V 1 base and J 3 bases, with 10 bases left between them. The DNA for the CDR3 is TGTGCCTGGAGTGCAGGACGGAGCTACGAGCAGTACTTC. Protein sequence: CAWSAGRSYEQYF. The full variable domain, its missing parts supplied by reference TRBV30 and TRBJ2-7, is SQTIHQWPATLVQPVGSPLSLECTVEGTSNPNLYWYRQAAGRGLQLLFYSVGIGQISSEVPQNLSASRPQDRQFILSSKKLLLSDSGFYLCAWSAGRSYEQYFGPGTRLTVT.

This clonotype has at least ten counts. The chain is built from TRBV3-1 and TRBJ1-1; D ambiguous. The CDR3 covers 15 residues. The germline V gene has CDR1 LGHDT and CDR2 YNNKEL (reference sequence). Trimming pared 1 base from V and 1 base from J, leaving 10 bases between. The CDR3 DNA reads as TGTGCCAGCAGCCAAGTGAGACTCGGGAACACTGAAGCTTTCTTT. The encoded protein is CASSQVRLGNTEAFF.

The sample holds a few counts of this clonotype. The V gene is TRBV28, the J gene TRBJ2-2; D gene uncertain. The CDR3 covers 13 residues. In germline, CDR1 is MDHEN, CDR2 SYDVKM. The CDR3 loop reads CVVGIDATGELFF. Here the CDR3 DNA reads TGTGTAGTCGGAATTGACGCCACCGGGGAGCTGTTTTTT. Variable domain in full (rest from reference TRBV28 and TRBJ2-2): DVKVTQSSRYLVKRTGEKVFLECVQDMDHENMFWYRQDPGLGLRLIYFSYDVKMKEKGDIPEGYSVSREKKERFSLILESASTNQTSMYLCVVGIDATGELFFGEGSRLTVL.

J is TRBJ2-1 and V is TRBV5-6; tentatively, D is TRBD1 (6 bases). Germline CDR1 SGHDT, CDR2 YYEEEE. The CDR3 contains 17 residues. V was shortened by 2 bases and J by 4 bases, with 19 bases between the two germline ends. CDR3 sequence: CASSFTARGPEYNEQFF. The CDR3 DNA follows: TGTGCCAGCAGCTTTACTGCCAGGGGCCCCGAGTACAATGAGCAGTTCTTC.

This clonotype was picked up many times. The V call is TRBV20-1, the J call TRBJ1-1, with 7 nucleotides matching TRBD1. Germline-derived CDR1 and CDR2 are DFQATT and SNEGSKA (reference sequence). Trimming took 6 bases from V and 4 from J; bases not matched to a gene: 14. This CDR3 region has 15 residues. The CDR3 DNA follows: TGCAGTGCCCCCAAACAGGGGAAAGTGGGCACTGAAGCTTTCTTT. Its translation is CSAPKQGKVGTEAFF.

This clonotype was detected a few times. The chain uses TRBV19 and TRBJ2-2; D unresolved. The CDR3 consists of 15 residues. The germline V gene has CDR1 LNHDA and CDR2 SQIVND (reference sequence). Trimming left V 3 bases short and J 2 bases short, with 10 bases between. CDR3 in amino acids: CASSIPRLNTGELFF. DNA of the CDR3: TGTGCCAGTAGTATCCCGAGGCTTAACACCGGGGAGCTGTTTTTT.

This clonotype was seen more than once but under ten times. The rearrangement links TRBV5-4 to TRBJ1-1, with D perhaps matching TRBD1 (6 bases). The germline V gene has CDR1 SGHNT and CDR2 YYREEE (reference sequence). The length of the CDR3 is 17 residues. V was trimmed by 0 bases and J by 4 bases, leaving 19 bases between them. CDR3 in DNA: TGTGCCAGCAGCTTGGGAGCGACAGGTGCGGCGAGCACTGAAGCTTTCTTT. It yields the protein CASSLGATGAASTEAFF.